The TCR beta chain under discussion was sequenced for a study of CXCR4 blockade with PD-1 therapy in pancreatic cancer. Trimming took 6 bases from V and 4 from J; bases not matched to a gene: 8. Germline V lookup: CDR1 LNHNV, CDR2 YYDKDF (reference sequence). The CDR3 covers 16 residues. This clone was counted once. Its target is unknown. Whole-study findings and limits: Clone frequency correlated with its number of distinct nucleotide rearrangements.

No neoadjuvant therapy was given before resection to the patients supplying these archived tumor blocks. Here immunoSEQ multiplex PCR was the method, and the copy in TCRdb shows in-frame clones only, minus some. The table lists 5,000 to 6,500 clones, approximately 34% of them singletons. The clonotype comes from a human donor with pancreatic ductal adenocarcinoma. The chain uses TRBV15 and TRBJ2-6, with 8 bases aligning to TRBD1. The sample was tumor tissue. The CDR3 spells CATSSGGARGANVLTF. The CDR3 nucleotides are TGTGCCACCAGTTCAGGGGGCGCGCGGGGGGCCAACGTCCTGACTTTC.